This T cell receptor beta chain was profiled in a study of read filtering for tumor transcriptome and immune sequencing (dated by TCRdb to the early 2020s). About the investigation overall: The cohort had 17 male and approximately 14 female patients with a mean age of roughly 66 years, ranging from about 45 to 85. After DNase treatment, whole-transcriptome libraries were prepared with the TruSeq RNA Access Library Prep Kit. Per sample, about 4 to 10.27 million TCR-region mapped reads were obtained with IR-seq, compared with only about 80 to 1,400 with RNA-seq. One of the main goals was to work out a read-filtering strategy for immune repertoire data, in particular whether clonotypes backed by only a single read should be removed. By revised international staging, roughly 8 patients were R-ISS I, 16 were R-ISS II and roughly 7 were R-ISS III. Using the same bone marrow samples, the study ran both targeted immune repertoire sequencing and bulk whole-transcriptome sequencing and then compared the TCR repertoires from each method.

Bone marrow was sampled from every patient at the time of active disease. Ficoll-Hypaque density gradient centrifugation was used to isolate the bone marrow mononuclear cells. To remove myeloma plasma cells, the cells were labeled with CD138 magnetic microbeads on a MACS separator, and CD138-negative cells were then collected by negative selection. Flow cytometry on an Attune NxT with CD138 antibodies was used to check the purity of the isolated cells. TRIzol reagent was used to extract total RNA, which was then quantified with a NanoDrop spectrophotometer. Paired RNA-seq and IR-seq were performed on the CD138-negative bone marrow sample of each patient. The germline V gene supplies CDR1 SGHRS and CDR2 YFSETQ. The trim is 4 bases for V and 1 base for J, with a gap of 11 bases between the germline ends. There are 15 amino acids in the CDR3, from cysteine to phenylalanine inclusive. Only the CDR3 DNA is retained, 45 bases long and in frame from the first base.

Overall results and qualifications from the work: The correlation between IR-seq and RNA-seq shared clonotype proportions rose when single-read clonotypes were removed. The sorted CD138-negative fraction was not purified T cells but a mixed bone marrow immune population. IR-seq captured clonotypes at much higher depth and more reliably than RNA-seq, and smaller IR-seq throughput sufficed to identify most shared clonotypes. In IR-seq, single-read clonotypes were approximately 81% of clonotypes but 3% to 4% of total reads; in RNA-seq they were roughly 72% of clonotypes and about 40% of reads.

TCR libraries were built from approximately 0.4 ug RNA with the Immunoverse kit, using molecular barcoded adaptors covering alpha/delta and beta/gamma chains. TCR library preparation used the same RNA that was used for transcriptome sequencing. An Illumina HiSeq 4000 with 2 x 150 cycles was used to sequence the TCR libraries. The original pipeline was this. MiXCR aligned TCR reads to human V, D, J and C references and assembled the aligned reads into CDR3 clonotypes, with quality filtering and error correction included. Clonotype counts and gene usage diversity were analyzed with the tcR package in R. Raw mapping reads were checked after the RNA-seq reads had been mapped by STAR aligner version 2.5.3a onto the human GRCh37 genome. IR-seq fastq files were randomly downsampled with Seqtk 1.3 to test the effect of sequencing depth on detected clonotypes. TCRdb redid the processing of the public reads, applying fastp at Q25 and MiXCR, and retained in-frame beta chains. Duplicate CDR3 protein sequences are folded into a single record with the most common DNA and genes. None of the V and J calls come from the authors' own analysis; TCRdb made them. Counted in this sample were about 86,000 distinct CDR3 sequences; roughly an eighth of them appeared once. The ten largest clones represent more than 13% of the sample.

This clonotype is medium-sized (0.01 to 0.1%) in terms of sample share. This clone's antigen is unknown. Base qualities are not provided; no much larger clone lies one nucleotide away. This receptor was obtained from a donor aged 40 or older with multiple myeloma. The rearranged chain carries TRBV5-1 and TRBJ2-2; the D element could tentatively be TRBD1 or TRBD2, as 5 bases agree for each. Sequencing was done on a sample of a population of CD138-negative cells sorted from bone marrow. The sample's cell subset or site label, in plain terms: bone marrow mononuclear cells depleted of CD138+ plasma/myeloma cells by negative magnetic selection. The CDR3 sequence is CASSPGTENTGELFF. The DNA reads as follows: TGCGCCAGCAGCCCAGGGACGGAGAACACCGGGGAGCTGTTTTTT.